A selection of T cell receptor beta chains follows, all from one sample in a study of PD-1 blockade in mismatch repair-deficient tumors. The table came from immunoSEQ multiplex PCR; TCRdb's copy has only in-frame clones and leaves some out. The sample lists approximately 63,000 clones; 88% were seen once. Sequenced material: peripheral blood, taken 52 weeks after starting pembrolizumab. Receptor source: an adult with mismatch repair-deficient cancer. The CDR3 runs from the conserved cysteine through the conserved F or W. Each record gives: J gene, V gene, clone size, D gene, CDR3 DNA, CDR3 protein. A D gene is named only where the DNA matches it firmly. Size is omitted from some rows. Given values are once, few, many or a class for expanded clones.

>TRBJ2-4|TRBV4-1|.|.
TGCGCCAGCAGCCAAGTTACAGGGCAGGAGGGGGAAAACATTCAGTACTTC
CASSQVTGQEGENIQYF
>TRBJ2-1|TRBV14|.|TRBD2
TGTGCCAGCAGCCAAGAATATGTGACTAGCGGGTATTACAATGAGCAGTTCTTC
CASSQEYVTSGYYNEQFF
>TRBJ2-4|TRBV30|.|.
TGTGCCTGGAGTGTGGACAGAGGGGGACCGTACTTC
CAWSVDRGGPYF
>TRBJ1-2|TRBV5-5|.|TRBD1
TGTGCCAGCAGCCGGACAGGGGTCGACACCGCCGAGAGCACCTTC
CASSRTGVDTAESTF
>TRBJ2-7|TRBV7-6|.|.
TGTGCCAGCAGCTTAGATAGGGGGGGGTACGAGCAGTACTTC
CASSLDRGGYEQYF
>TRBJ2-5|TRBV10-3|.|.
TGTGCCATCAGTACCCGTCTCGGGACCCAGTACTTC
CAISTRLGTQYF
>TRBJ2-3|TRBV7-9|.|.
TGTGCCAGCTCCAGTGTACGCCTTAGCACAGATACGCAGTATTTT
CASSSVRLSTDTQYF
>TRBJ1-1|TRBV11-3|.|.
TGTGCCAGCAGCCCAAACCCTGAAGCTTTCTTT
CASSPNPEAFF
>TRBJ2-2|TRBV7-9|.|.
TGTGCCAGCAGCTTAGCGCGAGGGTCGAACACCGGGGAGCTGTTTTTT
CASSLARGSNTGELFF
>TRBJ2-4|TRBV4-3|.|TRBD1
TGCGCCAGCAGCCAAACAGGACAGGGCGGCAAAAACATTCAGTACTTC
CASSQTGQGGKNIQYF
>TRBJ2-5|TRBV18|.|.
TGTGCCAGCTCACTTGAGACCGAGACCCAGTACTTC
CASSLETETQYF
>TRBJ2-1|TRBV7-2|few|.
TGTGCCAGCAGCTTAGGGGCGAGCTCCTACAATGAGCAGTTCTTC
CASSLGASSYNEQFF
>TRBJ2-7|TRBV7-2|.|TRBD2
TGTGCCAGCAGCTTAGGACTAGCGGGAGACGAGCAGTACTTC
CASSLGLAGDEQYF